This T cell receptor beta chain was identified during a study of blood T cell repertoires in COVID-19. In the study overall: Collection of acute and convalescent COVID-19 samples took place in the United States, Italy and Spain.

The CDR3 covers 13 residues. V lost 7 bases and J lost 5, with 14 bases in between. In the original processing: Researchers report that nucleated cell counts were estimated from reference gene primer amplification. The protocol was immunoSEQ multiplex PCR, while the TCRdb copy is restricted to in-frame clones and leaves out a portion. V and J calls and clone size come straight from that table; D and trimming were deduced from the DNA. The sample yields some 130,000 clones, approximately 90% seen once. The rearrangement links TRBV12-3 or TRBV12-4 to TRBJ1-1; TRBD1 is a possible D gene (6 bases). The sample was peripheral blood. This TCR came from a man between 65 and 85 years old with active COVID-19. The CDR3, as DNA: TGTGCCAGCACCTGGGGGGGGCGGACTGAAGCTTTCTTT. Its protein is CASTWGGRTEAFF.